This T cell receptor beta chain appears in the sequencing data of a study of blood T cell repertoires in COVID-19. Study-level background: There were acute and convalescent COVID-19 samples, and they came from the United States, Italy and Spain.

This clone was counted a few times. Authors' analysis steps: Amplification of reference gene primers provided the estimated nucleated cell counts. Some clones are missing from TCRdb's copy, which holds only in-frame ones; the method was immunoSEQ multiplex PCR. V and J calls and clone size are copied from that table; D and trimming were computed from the DNA. The sample has around 300,000 clones, roughly 85% seen once. The CDR3 runs to 13 residues. The V gene's germline CDR1 is LNHDA and CDR2 SQIVND (reference sequence). Trimming took off 8 bases at V and 1 base at J, with 11 bases between the two ends.

The sequenced material came from peripheral blood. This chain uses TRBV19 with TRBJ1-1; D is unclear. The receptor's source is a woman between 25 and 40 years old with active or convalescent COVID-19. In nucleotides, the CDR3 is TGTGCCAGTGGAAACACAGCGAACACTGAAGCTTTCTTT. Translating it yields CASGNTANTEAFF.